The next 7 T cell receptor beta chains were all read from a single sample in a study of cytomegalovirus exposure and HLA in healthy donors. PCR primers comprised 60 Vbeta and 13 Jbeta primers. Produced via immunoSEQ multiplex PCR; TCRdb's table is partial and in-frame only. The table lists about 100,000 clones, around 82% of them singletons. Sequencing was performed on PBMCs. The receptors were gathered from a man aged 35 to 55 in good health and CMV-seropositive.

The V call is TRBV18, the J call TRBJ2-1; 7 bases match TRBD2. This CDR3 has 14 residues. CDR1 and CDR2 from the germline V gene are KGHSH and LQKENI. After removal of 6 bases from V and 5 bases from J, the junction contained 7 bases not matched to a gene. This CDR3 is CASSAGTTDNEQFF. The CDR3 DNA reads TGTGCCAGCTCGGCGGGGACTACCGACAATGAGCAGTTCTTC.

The V and J genes are TRBV2 and TRBJ2-2, with D tentatively TRBD2 (6 bases). Germline V gene data show CDR1 as SNHLY and CDR2 as FYNNEI. CDR3 size: 15 residues. V was clipped by 2 bases and J by 5 bases, with 12 bases between them. The CDR3 bases are TGTGCCAGCAGTGAATCCGGGACTCGAACCGGGGAGCTGTTTTTT. Translating gives CASSESGTRTGELFF.

This clone was counted a few times. The rearrangement links TRBV6-6 to TRBJ1-2, with 7 bases matching TRBD1. The length of the CDR3 is 15 residues. V dropped 2 bases and J dropped 8; count of bases not matched to a gene: 11. Germline CDR1 is MNHNY and CDR2 is SVGAGI (reference sequence). CDR3 nucleotides: TGTGCCAGCAGTTACCTCGATGGACAGGCTGGGGGCTACACCTTC. This translates into CASSYLDGQAGGYTF.

The chain combines TRBV6-1 with TRBJ1-6; D is unresolved. Germline CDR1 reads MNHNS; CDR2 reads SASEGT. This CDR3 is 14 amino acids long. V shed 4 bases and J shed 0 bases, with 4 bases lying between them. The CDR3 coding sequence is TGTGCCAGCAGTGCAGGCTCCTATAATTCACCCCTCCACTTT. It codes for CASSAGSYNSPLHF.

The chain employs TRBV15 and TRBJ1-6, with a possible D match to TRBD1 (6 bases). The CDR3 runs 14 residues. V dropped 8 bases and J dropped 9 bases, with 17 bases sitting between them. Germline V lookup: CDR1 LNHNV, CDR2 YYDKDF (reference sequence). The chain's CDR3 is CATGVTGSPSPLHF. The CDR3 DNA reads TGTGCCACCGGAGTCACAGGGTCCCCTTCACCCCTCCACTTT.

V usage is TRBV27 and J usage is TRBJ2-1, with TRBD2 matching over 8 bases. The CDR3 spans 17 residues. V was clipped by 6 bases and J by 5 bases; unmatched bases: 15. Per the germline V gene, CDR1 is MNHEY and CDR2 is SMNVEV (reference sequence). DNA of the CDR3: TGTGCCAGCAGAGGGCTAGCGGGCGCAACCACCCACAATGAGCAGTTCTTC. It is translated as CASRGLAGATTHNEQFF.

The chain couples TRBV19 to TRBJ1-6; the D gene is possibly TRBD1 (5 bases). Germline V gene sequence: CDR1 LNHDA, CDR2 SQIVND (reference sequence). V was shortened by 3 bases and J by 7 bases, with 10 bases between the two germline ends. The CDR3 runs to 14 residues. CDR3 in DNA: TGTGCCAGTAGTATCGACAGCCTCAATTCACCCCTCCACTTT. Protein sequence: CASSIDSLNSPLHF.